The 8 T cell receptor beta chains given below trace back to one sample, sequenced in a study of CD4+ T cells in melanoma. TCRdb's copy holds only in-frame clones and misses some; the assay was immunoSEQ multiplex PCR. The sample shows some 13,000 clones, about three quarters of them seen only once. The sample consisted of cells from a culture (not recorded whether cultured in vitro). The receptor set was obtained from a human donor with melanoma.

This chain links TRBV6-6 with TRBJ1-5, with D perhaps matching TRBD1 (5 bases). Trimming took off 6 bases at V and 0 bases at J, with 12 bases between the two ends. The V gene's germline CDR1 is MNHNY and CDR2 SVGAGI (reference sequence). This CDR3 has 15 amino acids. CDR3 region: CASRWDGNSNQPQHF. CDR3 sequence (DNA): TGTGCCAGCAGATGGGACGGCAATAGCAATCAGCCCCAGCATTTT.

The chain recombines TRBV7-2 with TRBJ2-1; TRBD2 agrees at 15 bases. Germline-derived CDR1 and CDR2 are SGHTA and FQGNSA. The CDR3 is 16 amino acids. Trimming took 5 bases from V and 7 from J; bases not matched to a gene: 6. The CDR3 protein is CASSLGLAGGLNEQFF. The CDR3 DNA is TGTGCCAGCAGCCTAGGACTAGCGGGGGGGCTAAATGAGCAGTTCTTC.

The chain couples TRBV11-2 to TRBJ2-1; a possible D gene is TRBD2 (6 bases). There are 17 residues in the CDR3. The germline V and J ends were trimmed by 1 base and 7 bases, with 20 bases remaining between them. Germline CDR1 SGHAT, CDR2 FQNNGV. CDR3 DNA: TGTGCCAGCAGCTTAGGGCGCGGGGTCGATCGTAATAATGAGCAGTTCTTC. It yields the protein CASSLGRGVDRNNEQFF.

The CDR3 DNA reads as TGTGCCACCGCCCGTACCACTGAAGCTTTCTTT. It is translated as CATARTTEAFF. The chain combines TRBV6-6 with TRBJ1-1; no reliable D call. Trimming stripped 10 bases from V and 4 bases from J, with 10 bases between. The germline gives CDR1 MNHNY, CDR2 SVGAGI (reference sequence). The CDR3 loop spans 11 amino acids.

V gene TRBV5-6 combines with J gene TRBJ1-6, with unresolved D. The CDR3 sequence is 12 residues long. The V end lost 0 bases, the J end lost 9 bases, and 4 bases lay between the germline ends. In germline, CDR1 is SGHDT, CDR2 YYEEEE. CDR3 nucleotides: TGTGCCAGCAGCTTGGTTGGTTCACCCCTCCACTTT. Its translation is CASSLVGSPLHF.

This clone was counted a few times. V usage is TRBV6-1 and J usage is TRBJ1-1, with D possibly TRBD1 on 5 matching bases. CDR1 MNHNS and CDR2 SASEGT come from the germline V gene. The V end was cut by 7 bases, the J end by 8 bases, with 11 bases between. There are 11 residues in the CDR3. The CDR3 loop reads CASKGMEEAFF. CDR3 nucleotide sequence: TGTGCCAGCAAGGGGATGGAAGAAGCTTTCTTT.

V is TRBV19 and J is TRBJ2-3, with D maybe TRBD1 (5 bases). V was trimmed by 4 bases and J by 3 bases, leaving 11 bases between them. This CDR3 region has 14 residues. The germline gives CDR1 LNHDA, CDR2 SQIVND (reference sequence). CDR3 sequence reads: CASSKWGATDTQYF. The DNA for the CDR3 is TGTGCCAGTAGTAAGTGGGGCGCAACAGATACGCAGTATTTT.

This clone is classed as medium-sized. The chain links TRBV7-2 to TRBJ1-5, with D unresolved. Trimming took 1 base from V and 0 from J, leaving 4 bases between them. The CDR3 extends over 14 amino acids. Germline assignment: CDR1 SGHTA and CDR2 FQGNSA. CDR3 sequence (DNA): TGTGCCAGCAGCTTAGAGATTAGCAATCAGCCCCAGCATTTT. Protein product: CASSLEISNQPQHF.